These 14 T cell receptor beta chains were all obtained from the same sample, sequenced in a study of blood T cell repertoires in COVID-19. Sequencing was performed with immunoSEQ multiplex PCR; in TCRdb, only in-frame clones are kept and a portion is missing. The data show under 250,000 clones, more than 70% seen once. The sequenced sample consisted of peripheral blood. Receptors were obtained from a man aged 40-55 years with active or convalescent COVID-19.

The J gene is TRBJ2-7, the V gene TRBV28; no firm D call. CDR3 length: 12 amino acids. Germline CDR1 reads MDHEN; CDR2 reads SYDVKM. The V end was cut by 5 bases, the J end by 0 bases, with 5 bases between. The CDR3 here is CASSTSSYEQYF. CDR3 DNA sequence: TGTGCCAGCAGTACAAGCTCCTACGAGCAGTACTTC.

The chain links TRBV7-9 to TRBJ2-7; D unresolved. V lost 3 bases and J 2 bases, leaving 8 bases between the germline ends. The germline CDR1 and CDR2 sequences are SEHNR and FQNEAQ (reference sequence). The CDR3 has 13 amino acids. The CDR3 DNA follows: TGTGCCAGCAGCTTCTACGAGACCTACGAGCAGTACTTC. It codes for CASSFYETYEQYF.

In DNA form, the CDR3 reads TGTGCCAGCAGCGAACGGGGACAGAGAACTGAAAAACTGTTTTTT. Amino acids: CASSERGQRTEKLFF. V gene TRBV2 combines with J gene TRBJ1-4, with 7 nucleotides matching TRBD1. This CDR3 region has 15 residues. V dropped 6 bases and J dropped 7; count of bases not matched to a gene: 11. Per the germline V gene, CDR1 is SNHLY and CDR2 is FYNNEI.

The chain has TRBV7-9 and TRBJ1-1; D is unclear. Trimming left V 2 bases short and J 5 bases short, with 6 bases between. Per the germline V gene, CDR1 is SEHNR and CDR2 is FQNEAQ (reference sequence). The length of the CDR3 is 12 residues. The CDR3: CASSLLLTEAFF. DNA of the CDR3: TGTGCCAGCAGCTTATTATTGACTGAAGCTTTCTTT.

The rearrangement uses TRBV11-2 and TRBJ2-5; unclear D gene. This CDR3 region has 12 residues. V was clipped by 5 bases and J by 4 bases, with 8 bases between them. Germline V gene lookup returns CDR1 SGHAT and CDR2 FQNNGV. CDR3 in DNA: TGTGCCAGCAGCGCTAGACTAGAGACCCAGTACTTC. It translates to CASSARLETQYF.

The chain recombines TRBV5-1 with TRBJ2-4, with TRBD2 as a possible D gene (6 bases). Germline loops: CDR1 SGHRS, CDR2 YFSETQ. V was shortened by 3 bases and J by 2 bases, with 18 bases between the two germline ends. The CDR3 consists of 17 residues. The CDR3 here is CASSWGDVSGSKNIQYF. CDR3 in DNA: TGCGCCAGCAGCTGGGGGGACGTAAGCGGATCCAAAAACATTCAGTACTTC.

The chain links TRBV6-4 to TRBJ1-5; D not certain. The CDR3 is 12 amino acids. Germline-derived CDR1 and CDR2 are MRHNA and SNTAGT. The V end lost 8 bases, the J end lost 4 bases, and 9 bases lay between the germline ends. The CDR3 protein is CASFSVNQPQHF. The CDR3 region has the DNA TGTGCCAGCTTCTCGGTTAATCAGCCCCAGCATTTT.

Turning to this clone: Distinct nucleotide sequences in the sample also encode this CDR3. The gene calls are TRBV11-3 and TRBJ2-7, with D unclear. The CDR3 sequence is 14 residues long. Looked up from germline, CDR1 is SGHNT and CDR2 is YENEEA. Trimming cost V 0 bases and J 0 bases, with 6 bases left between them. Here the CDR3 reads CASSLDPSSYEQYF. CDR3 in DNA: TGTGCCAGCAGCTTAGATCCCAGCTCCTACGAGCAGTACTTC.

As concerns this clone: Other DNA sequences in this specimen translate into the identical CDR3. The V call is TRBV9, the J call TRBJ2-2; 7 bases match TRBD2. CDR1 is SGDLS, CDR2 YYNGEE, per germline. This CDR3 spans 15 amino acids. V shed 0 bases and J 1 base; nucleotides not matched to a gene: 0. In DNA form, the CDR3 reads TGTGCCAGCAGCGTAGGCGGGGGGAACACCGGGGAGCTGTTTTTT. This encodes CASSVGGGNTGELFF.

The CDR3 DNA is TGTGCCACCGGCCGAAGCGGGGGCAACAATGAGCAGTTCTTC. It specifies CATGRSGGNNEQFF. The rearrangement joins TRBV15 to TRBJ2-1, with 8 nucleotides matching TRBD2. CDR3 length equals 14 residues. Germline values: CDR1 LNHNV, CDR2 YYDKDF (reference sequence). J gave up 5 bases and V 8 bases, and 8 bases lay outside the gene matches.

The rearrangement uses TRBV2 and TRBJ2-7, with 7 nucleotides matching TRBD2. Germline CDR1 is SNHLY and CDR2 is FYNNEI. V lost 6 bases, J lost 3 bases, and 8 bases stayed unmatched. There are 14 residues in the CDR3. The CDR3 bases are TGTGCCAGCAGAGTAGCGGGCCTAAGCTACGAGCAGTACTTC. Translating gives CASRVAGLSYEQYF.

The gene calls are TRBV19 and TRBJ2-7; 7 positions agree with TRBD1. Germline assignment: CDR1 LNHDA and CDR2 SQIVND (reference sequence). V shed 3 bases, J shed 1 base, and the junction held 3 bases outside the gene matches. This CDR3 spans 14 amino acids. The CDR3 region is CASSINRGSYEQYF. The DNA for the CDR3 is TGTGCCAGTAGTATCAACAGGGGATCCTACGAGCAGTACTTC.

This sequence joins TRBV19 and TRBJ1-1; D gene uncertain. V was trimmed by 5 bases and J by 1 base, leaving 8 bases between them. CDR3 length equals 13 residues. Germline V gives CDR1 LNHDA, CDR2 SQIVND (reference sequence). The CDR3 is CASSPVRNTEAFF. CDR3 DNA: TGTGCCAGTAGTCCGGTCCGGAACACTGAAGCTTTCTTT.

The rearrangement links TRBV6-6 to TRBJ1-6; D is uncertain. CDR1 and CDR2 from the germline V gene are MNHNY and SVGAGI (reference sequence). The CDR3 spans 14 residues. V gave up 4 bases and J gave up 9 bases, with 13 bases separating them. The CDR3 region has the DNA TGTGCCAGCAGTTCTCCCTCAGGTGTTTCACCCCTCCACTTT. It yields the protein CASSSPSGVSPLHF.